What follows are 24 T cell receptor beta chains derived from one specimen sequenced in a study of T cells in Graves' hyperthyroidism and ophthalmopathy. Amplification of TCR beta CDR3 regions was performed using RNA transcripts as template. HTBI primers drove first-round RT-PCR of the TCR CDR3. TCRdb re-analysed the multiplex PCR reads in MiXCR, keeping a single row per CDR3 protein. The table records roughly 570,000 distinct CDR3 sequences, just over 45% of them present only once. What was sequenced was peripheral blood or thyroid tissue (not recorded which). Receptors originate from an adult woman with Graves' disease, either hyperthyroidism or ophthalmopathy (not recorded which).

This sequence joins TRBV20-1 and TRBJ2-2; the match to TRBD1 covers 9 bases. The V segment lost 3 bases and the J segment 6 bases; nucleotides outside the gene matches: 5. The germline CDR1 and CDR2 sequences are DFQATT and SNEGSKA (reference sequence). The CDR3 is 14 residues long. The CDR3 protein is CSASHRDRAGELFF. The CDR3, as DNA: TGCAGTGCTAGCCACCGGGACAGGGCCGGGGAGCTGTTTTTT.

In the case of this clonotype: Since no conserved phenylalanine or tryptophan closes the CDR3, a read error is the likely cause. It is unclear where the CDR3 begins or ends on the DNA, so no DNA is shown, and the CDR3 is as TCRdb lists it. This chain joins TRBV20-1 and TRBJ1-2. The CDR3 spans 12 amino acids, including both terminal residues. Germline-derived CDR1 and CDR2 are DFQATT and SNEGSKA (reference sequence). CDR3 sequence: CSARVGTSGISY.

The chain links TRBV7-9 to TRBJ2-5; the D is unclear. The CDR3 loop spans 17 amino acids. The germline V gene has CDR1 SEHNR and CDR2 FQNEAQ (reference sequence). The germline V and J ends were trimmed by 2 bases and 2 bases, with 18 bases remaining between them. CDR3 loop: CASSLWHVRTLQETQYF. The CDR3 DNA reads TGTGCCAGCAGCTTATGGCATGTCAGGACGCTACAAGAGACCCAGTACTTC.

This clonotype was observed once. The chain couples TRBV20-1 to TRBJ1-5; D is unresolved. CDR1 DFQATT and CDR2 SNEGSKA come from the germline V gene (reference sequence). The CDR3 extends over 15 amino acids. Trimming took 3 bases from V and 0 from J, leaving 12 bases between them. CDR3 in DNA: TGCAGTGCTAGGCGGGAGGGTCATAGCAATCAGCCCCAGCATTTT. The encoded protein is CSARREGHSNQPQHF.

This sequence joins TRBV19 and TRBJ1-2, with TRBD1 as a possible D gene (5 bases). The CDR3 consists of 14 residues. Germline CDR1 LNHDA, CDR2 SQIVND (reference sequence). V was cut by 4 bases and J by 8 bases, with 17 bases left in between. CDR3 coding DNA: TGTGCCAGTAGTAGCCAAAGGGGAAGTGGAGGCTACACCTTC. Protein: CASSSQRGSGGYTF.

The chain has TRBV7-2 and TRBJ2-7; no firm D call. The CDR3 spans 13 residues. V lost 7 bases and J 2 bases, leaving 12 bases between the germline ends. Germline CDR1 reads SGHTA; CDR2 reads FQGNSA. The CDR3 coding sequence is TGTGCCAGCACCCTTAAGGCTGCCTACGAGCAGTACTTC. Translating it yields CASTLKAAYEQYF. The entire variable domain, with the rest obtained from reference TRBV7-2 and TRBJ2-7, is as follows: GAGVSQSPSNKVTEKGKDVELRCDPISGHTALYWYRQSLGQGLEFLIYFQGNSAPDKSGLPSDRFSAERTGGSVSTLTIQRTQQEDSAVYLCASTLKAAYEQYFGPGTRLTVT.

This rearrangement joins TRBV12-3 or TRBV12-4 to TRBJ1-5; D unresolved. There are 15 residues in the CDR3. V shed 5 bases and J shed 0 bases, with 11 bases lying between them. CDR3 region: CASSTHENSNQPQHF. As DNA, the CDR3 is TGTGCCAGCAGTACCCATGAGAATAGCAATCAGCCCCAGCATTTT.

The chain couples TRBV10-3 to TRBJ2-5, with D maybe TRBD1 (5 bases). V lost 4 bases, J lost 1 base, and 13 bases lay in between. The CDR3 is 15 amino acids. Germline V gives CDR1 ENHRY, CDR2 SYGVKD. The CDR3: CAISARPGPQETQYF. The CDR3 nucleotides read TGTGCCATCAGTGCTAGACCAGGGCCCCAAGAGACCCAGTACTTC.

J is TRBJ1-2 and V is TRBV20-1; D is unresolved. This CDR3 has 13 amino acids. Per germline, CDR1 DFQATT and CDR2 SNEGSKA (reference sequence). The V and J ends lost 3 bases and 8 bases respectively, with 16 bases between them. The chain's CDR3 is CSARSRETEGYTF. CDR3 coding DNA: TGCAGTGCTAGGAGTCGGGAGACTGAAGGCTACACCTTC.

This chain connects TRBV10-1 to TRBJ2-7, with TRBD2 matching 8 bases. Germline trimming cut 8 bases from V and 7 bases from J; bases unmatched to any gene: 7. This CDR3 is built from 12 residues. The germline gives CDR1 WNHNN, CDR2 SYGVQD (reference sequence). The CDR3 nucleotides are TGCGCCAGCTCTAGCGGGCCTTGGGAGCAGTACTTC. Its protein product is CASSSGPWEQYF.

This clonotype was counted ten times or more. The chain links TRBV19 to TRBJ2-7, with 8 bases lining up with TRBD2. Unmatched junction bases numbered 13, after V lost 3 bases and J lost 0 bases. Germline CDR1 reads LNHDA; CDR2 reads SQIVND (reference sequence). The CDR3 totals 18 residues. The DNA of the CDR3 is TGTGCCAGTAGTATCCGCAGCGGACTAGCCGGTCGCTCCTACGAGCAGTACTTC. Translating it yields CASSIRSGLAGRSYEQYF.

This clonotype occurred many times. The chain recombines TRBV19 with TRBJ1-4; the D gene is possibly TRBD1 (5 bases). CDR1 is LNHDA, CDR2 SQIVND, per germline (reference sequence). V was clipped by 4 bases and J by 6 bases, with 15 bases between them. The CDR3 runs to 15 residues. The CDR3 loop is CASSTGGSGHEKLFF. CDR3 coding DNA: TGTGCCAGTAGTACCGGTGGGTCGGGGCATGAAAAACTGTTTTTT.

Worth noting for this clonotype: A much larger clonotype is one base distant, so this may be a read error. The rearrangement joins TRBV4-2 to TRBJ2-6; D is unresolved. The CDR3 sequence is 17 residues long. The ends were cut back, 3 bases at V and 0 bases at J, with 12 bases in the middle. Germline V lookup: CDR1 LGHNA, CDR2 YNFKEQ. The DNA for the CDR3 is TGTGCCAGCAGCCAGGGTTCAGCTAGCTCTGGGGCCAACGTCCTGACTTTC. Translating it yields CASSQGSASSGANVLTF.

This clonotype was detected a few times. The chain joins TRBV29-1 to TRBJ1-2; D might be TRBD1 (5 bases). Germline loops: CDR1 SQVTM, CDR2 ANQGSEA. V lost 4 bases, J lost 8 bases, and 11 bases lay in between. The CDR3 is 11 amino acids. The CDR3 nucleotides are TGCAGCGTTGGCCAGGGAGGCGGCTACACCTTC. Protein sequence: CSVGQGGGYTF.

The chain combines TRBV20-1 with TRBJ1-1, with 8 bases aligning to TRBD1. The ends lost 5 bases at V and 1 base at J; junction bases unmatched: 6. The CDR3 runs to 14 residues. The V gene's germline CDR1 is DFQATT and CDR2 SNEGSKA (reference sequence). The CDR3 here is CSAYRTGSNTEAFF. The CDR3 DNA follows: TGCAGTGCTTACCGGACAGGGTCGAACACTGAAGCTTTCTTT.

The chain joins TRBV24-1 to TRBJ2-3; the D gene is possibly TRBD2 (5 bases). The CDR3 is made up of 14 amino acids. With 2 bases removed from V and 6 bases from J, the gap between germline ends came to 11 bases. Germline CDR1 reads KGHDR; CDR2 reads SFDVKD. The CDR3, as DNA: TGTGCCACCAGTGATTGGAGGAGAGGGGATACGCAGTATTTT. Translated, it gives CATSDWRRGDTQYF.

This clonotype was seen ten or more times. CDR3 residues: CSARGGFGDTEAFF. The CDR3 bases are TGCAGTGCTAGGGGGGGATTTGGAGACACTGAAGCTTTCTTT. J is TRBJ1-1 and V is TRBV20-1, with D possibly TRBD1 on 5 matching bases. This CDR3 has 14 residues. In germline, CDR1 is DFQATT, CDR2 SNEGSKA (reference sequence). The V gene lost 3 bases and the J gene lost 3 bases, with 14 bases spanning the gap.

The genes are TRBV12-3 or TRBV12-4 and TRBJ2-2; TRBD2 matches 7 bases. Trimming at V came to 7 bases and at J to 6 bases, leaving 17 bases not matched to a gene. This CDR3 has 17 residues. Here the CDR3 DNA reads TGTGCCAGCATCCCCTTTTACGGCGGGAGCATCCCCGGGGAGCTGTTTTTT. Translation gives CASIPFYGGSIPGELFF.

A few counts support this clonotype. The J gene is TRBJ2-3, the V gene TRBV15; TRBD1 aligns across 8 bases. V dropped 4 bases and J dropped 5; count of bases not matched to a gene: 8. Germline CDR1 and CDR2: LNHNV and YYDKDF (reference sequence). The length of the CDR3 is 15 residues. The CDR3 loop is CATSTSGGAGDTQYF. The CDR3, as DNA: TGTGCCACCAGCACCTCAGGGGGCGCAGGAGATACGCAGTATTTT.

The chain is built from TRBV10-2 and TRBJ2-7; 8 nucleotides align to TRBD1. This CDR3 comprises 16 residues. The germline V gene encodes CDR1 WSHSY and CDR2 SAAADI. V lost 4 bases and J lost 0; bases outside the gene matches: 8. Written as DNA, the CDR3 is TGCGCCAGCAGTGGAACGAGGACAGGGTTCTCCTACGAGCAGTACTTC. Translated, it gives CASSGTRTGFSYEQYF.

J is TRBJ1-5 and V is TRBV24-1, with a tentative D call TRBD1 (5 bases). The CDR3 has 14 residues. The germline V gene encodes CDR1 KGHDR and CDR2 SFDVKD. Trimming removed 5 bases from V and 3 bases from J, with 10 bases in between. The chain's CDR3 is CATSGDGDNQPQHF. CDR3 bases: TGTGCCACCAGTGGGGACGGAGACAATCAGCCCCAGCATTTT.

This clonotype was detected only a few times. The chain has TRBV24-1 and TRBJ1-4; 8 positions agree with TRBD1. With the DNA end fitting TRBJ1-1 better, the J assignment may be wrong. CDR1 KGHDR and CDR2 SFDVKD come from the germline V gene. The CDR3 totals 15 residues. DNA of the CDR3: TGTGCCACCAGAGCTCCAGGGGGCGCGGGCACTGAAGCTTTCTTT. Residues: CATRAPGGAGTEAFF.

This clonotype was seen a few times. The chain recombines TRBV10-1 with TRBJ1-1; D gene unclear. V was pared by 5 bases and J by 3 bases, with 10 bases between. The CDR3 has 13 amino acids. The germline V gene encodes CDR1 WNHNN and CDR2 SYGVQD (reference sequence). The chain's CDR3 is CASSSELDTEAFF. The CDR3 DNA follows: TGCGCCAGCAGTTCGGAACTGGACACTGAAGCTTTCTTT.

Only a few counts were recorded for this clonotype. The chain is built from TRBV10-3 and TRBJ1-1; TRBD1 is a possible D gene (5 bases). V was cut by 7 bases and J by 7 bases, with 13 bases left in between. CDR3 length: 12 residues. Germline V CDR1 and CDR2: ENHRY, SYGVKD. The CDR3 coding sequence is TGTGCCATCACCGCCGGAGGGGATGAAGCTTTCTTT. Encoded protein: CAITAGGDEAFF.